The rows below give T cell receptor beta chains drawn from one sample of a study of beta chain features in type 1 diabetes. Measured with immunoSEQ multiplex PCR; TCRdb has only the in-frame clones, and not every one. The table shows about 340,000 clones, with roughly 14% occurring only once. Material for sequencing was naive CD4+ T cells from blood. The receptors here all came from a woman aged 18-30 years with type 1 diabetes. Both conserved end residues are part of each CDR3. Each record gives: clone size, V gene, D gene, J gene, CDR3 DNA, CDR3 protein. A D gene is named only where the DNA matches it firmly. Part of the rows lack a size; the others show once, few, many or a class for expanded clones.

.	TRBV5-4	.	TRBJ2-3	TGTGCCAGCAGCTTCCCGCCAGGGACAGATACGCAGTATTTT	CASSFPPGTDTQYF
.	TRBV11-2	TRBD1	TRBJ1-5	TGTGCCAGCAGCAAGGGACAGGGATACAATCAGCCCCAGCATTTT	CASSKGQGYNQPQHF
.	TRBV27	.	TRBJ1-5	TGTGCCAGCAGCTCGACTGATAAAGGAGCCCAGCATTTT	CASSSTDKGAQHF
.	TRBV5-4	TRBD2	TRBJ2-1	TGTGCCAGCCCGGGTCGAGGGAGGGCCGGGGGGGATGAGCAGTTCTTC	CASPGRGRAGGDEQFF
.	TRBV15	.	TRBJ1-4	TGTGCCACCAGCTTTGATGGGTACAGTAGTGAAGAAAAACTGTTTTTT	CATSFDGYSSEEKLFF
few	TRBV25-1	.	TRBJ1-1	TGTGCCAGCAGTGAACCGTGGCAGACCGGGACTGAAGCTTTCTTT	CASSEPWQTGTEAFF
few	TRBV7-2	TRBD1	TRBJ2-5	TGTGCCAGCAGCTCTACGACAGGGCTAGAGACCCAGTACTTC	CASSSTTGLETQYF
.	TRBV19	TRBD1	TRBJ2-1	TGTGCCAGTAGGTTGGGACAGGGGAATGACAATGAGCAGTTCTTC	CASRLGQGNDNEQFF
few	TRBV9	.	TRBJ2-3	TGTGCCAGCAGCGTAGCCCAGGGTAGGGGCACAGATACGCAGTATTTT	CASSVAQGRGTDTQYF
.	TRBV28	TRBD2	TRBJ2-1	TGTGCCGGCTGCGCGGGCGGGAGGGCCGGAAATGAGCAGTTCTTC	CAGCAGGRAGNEQFF